The text below deals with one TCR beta chain. This sample was included in a study of CD8 T cells in Susac syndrome. Germline values: CDR1 LNHNV, CDR2 YYDKDF (reference sequence). CDR3 length: 15 amino acids. V lost 1 base, J lost 0 bases, and 7 bases lay in between. Random hexamers primed reverse transcription of roughly 0.45 to 1 ug RNA. TCRdb reanalysed the immunoSEQ multiplex PCR reads using MiXCR and keeps one entry per CDR3 protein. Here the sample spans roughly 130,000 distinct CDR3 sequences, over 90% being singletons. The genes are TRBV15 and TRBJ2-1, with D perhaps matching TRBD1 or TRBD2 (5 bases each). This TCR was sampled from a human donor in good health. What was sequenced was CD4+ T cells from PBMCs. The CDR3 reads CATSRGGTSYNEQFF. The CDR3 DNA reads as TGTGCCACCAGCAGAGGGGGGACCTCCTACAATGAGCAGTTCTTC.